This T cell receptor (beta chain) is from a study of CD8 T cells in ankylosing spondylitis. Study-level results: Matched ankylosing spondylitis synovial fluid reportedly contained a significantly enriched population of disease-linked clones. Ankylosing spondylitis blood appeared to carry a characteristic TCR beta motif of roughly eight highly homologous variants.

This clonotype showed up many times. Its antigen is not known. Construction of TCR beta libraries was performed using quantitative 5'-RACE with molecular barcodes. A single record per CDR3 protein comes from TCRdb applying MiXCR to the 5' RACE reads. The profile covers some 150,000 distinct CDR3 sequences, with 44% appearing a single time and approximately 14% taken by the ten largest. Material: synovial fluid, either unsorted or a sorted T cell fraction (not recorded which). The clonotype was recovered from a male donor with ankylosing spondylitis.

CDR3 sequence (DNA): TGTGCCAGCAACAGGGCTGACCGTACCTACAATGAGCAGTTCTTC. Residues: CASNRADRTYNEQFF. The chain is built from TRBV28 and TRBJ2-1, with D possibly being TRBD1 (6 bases). Trimming shortened V by 7 bases and J by 2 bases, and 15 bases separated the two germline ends. Looked up from germline, CDR1 is MDHEN and CDR2 is SYDVKM. The CDR3 length is 15 residues.